Shown below are 29 T cell receptor beta chains from a single sample sequenced in a study of T-cell reconstitution after alpha-beta-depleted transplantation in children. Preparation of the TCRbeta library involved a method that used unique molecular identifiers. MiXCR, run by TCRdb on the PCR reads, gives a single entry per CDR3 protein. The data contain about 360,000 distinct CDR3 sequences, 13% of them singletons. This specimen was PBMCs, taken from the stem cell graft. The receptor set was obtained from a human donor who donated a stem cell graft to a child with Fanconi anemia.

This clonotype was recorded many times. The gene calls are TRBV7-7 and TRBJ2-2; perhaps TRBD1 as D (6 bases). The V gene lost 5 bases and the J gene lost 5 bases, with 15 bases spanning the gap. Germline CDR1 is SSHAT and CDR2 is FNYEAQ (reference sequence). CDR3 length: 15 residues. CDR3 nucleotides: TGTGCCAGCAGCCCGACAGGAAGAAGGACCGGGGAGCTGTTTTTT. Residues: CASSPTGRRTGELFF.

Only a few counts were recorded for this clonotype. The CDR3 does not end in the conserved phenylalanine or tryptophan, so this is likely a read error. J is TRBJ1-5 and V is TRBV12-3 or TRBV12-4; 8 bases are shared with TRBD1. V was clipped by 5 bases and J by 2 bases; unmatched bases: 11. This CDR3 has 17 residues. This CDR3 is CASSLPTGDLGNQPQHS. DNA for the CDR3: TGTGCCAGCAGTCTGCCGACAGGGGACCTTGGCAATCAGCCCCAGCATTCT.

This clonotype was seen repeatedly, ten times or more. The chain recombines TRBV10-3 with TRBJ2-5; D remains unclear. This CDR3 comprises 11 residues. The V gene's germline CDR1 is ENHRY and CDR2 SYGVKD. V dropped 8 bases and J dropped 5 bases, with 9 bases sitting between them. The CDR3 nucleotides read TGTGCCATCGGCCCAGACGAGACCCAGTACTTC. Translation gives CAIGPDETQYF.

This clonotype has a count of ten or more. The chain links TRBV7-9 to TRBJ1-3; weak D call: TRBD1 (5 bases). CDR3 length: 13 amino acids. The V end was cut by 6 bases, the J end by 4 bases, with 10 bases between. Per the germline V gene, CDR1 is SEHNR and CDR2 is FQNEAQ (reference sequence). The CDR3 DNA reads as TGTGCCAGCAGTTCGGGACCGGGAAACACCATATATTTT. Its protein is CASSSGPGNTIYF.

This clonotype was detected a few times. This chain joins TRBV19 and TRBJ2-5, with 7 nucleotides matching TRBD2. Germline CDR1 and CDR2: LNHDA and SQIVND (reference sequence). The CDR3 totals 13 residues. The J segment lost 5 bases and the V segment lost 4 bases, leaving 4 bases of the junction unmatched. The CDR3 sequence is CASSTAGRETQYF. CDR3 bases: TGTGCCAGTAGTACCGCCGGGAGGGAGACCCAGTACTTC. Full variable domain (missing parts from reference TRBV19 and TRBJ2-5): DGGITQSPKYLFRKEGQNVTLSCEQNLNHDAMYWYRQDPGQGLRLIYYSQIVNDFQKGDIAEGYSVSREKKESFPLTVTSAQKNPTAFYLCASSTAGRETQYFGPGTRLLVL.

This clonotype has only a few counts. J is TRBJ2-5 and V is TRBV29-1; 7 nucleotides line up with TRBD1. V lost 5 bases and J lost 2; bases outside the gene matches: 5. The CDR3 covers 13 residues. CDR1 is SQVTM, CDR2 ANQGSEA, per germline. CDR3 DNA: TGCAGCGTTCCGGGACAGCCTCAAGAGACCCAGTACTTC. Residues: CSVPGQPQETQYF.

This clonotype occurred many times. The rearrangement joins TRBV5-6 to TRBJ2-7; D is tentatively TRBD1 or TRBD2 (5 bases each). Germline V CDR1 and CDR2: SGHDT, YYEEEE. V lost 3 bases and J lost 1, with 8 bases in between. The length of the CDR3 is 13 residues. The CDR3 reads CASSSGSSYEQYF. CDR3 sequence (DNA): TGTGCCAGCAGCTCAGGGAGTTCCTACGAGCAGTACTTC.

This chain joins TRBV7-2 and TRBJ2-2; 7 nucleotides match TRBD1. J lost 6 bases, V lost 1 base, and 2 bases had no gene match. The germline CDR1 and CDR2 sequences are SGHTA and FQGNSA. The CDR3 has 14 residues. Here the CDR3 DNA reads TGTGCCAGCAGCTTAGTGGACAGGCCCGGGGAGCTGTTTTTT. This sequence encodes CASSLVDRPGELFF.

This clonotype was detected only a few times. The chain uses TRBV30 and TRBJ2-7; the D is unclear. V shed 5 bases and J shed 4 bases, with 12 bases lying between them. The CDR3 is 12 amino acids. Germline CDR1 is GTSNPN and CDR2 is SVGIG (reference sequence). CDR3 DNA: TGTGCCTGGGACGATGGGCCTTACGAGCAGTACTTC. This translates into CAWDDGPYEQYF.

This clonotype showed up many times. J is TRBJ2-1 and V is TRBV29-1, with D perhaps being TRBD1 or TRBD2 (5 bases each). The V end was cut by 5 bases, the J end by 6 bases, with 17 bases between. Germline V gives CDR1 SQVTM, CDR2 ANQGSEA. There are 14 residues in the CDR3. The CDR3 sequence is CSVLTDKRGNEQFF. In DNA form, the CDR3 reads TGCAGCGTTTTGACTGACAAGAGGGGCAATGAGCAGTTCTTC.

This clonotype was counted many times. This rearrangement joins TRBV5-1 to TRBJ1-1; tentative D call: TRBD1 (6 bases). V was pared by 2 bases and J by 1 base, with 12 bases between. This CDR3 has 15 residues. Germline-derived CDR1 and CDR2 are SGHRS and YFSETQ. The CDR3 nucleotides are TGCGCCAGCAGCTTACAGGGTCATACGAACACTGAAGCTTTCTTT. It encodes CASSLQGHTNTEAFF.

This clonotype was seen many times. The CDR3, as DNA: TGTGCCAGCAGCTTAGAACCGTGGGAAAAACTGTTTTTT. Translated: CASSLEPWEKLFF. The V gene is TRBV7-2, the J gene TRBJ1-4; D gene unclear. This CDR3 has 13 residues. CDR1 SGHTA and CDR2 FQGNSA come from the germline V gene. Between the trimmed V and J ends, which lost 1 base and 8 bases, there was a span of 8 bases.

To note about this clonotype: The CDR3 does not close with the conserved phenylalanine or tryptophan, likely indicating a read error. The chain uses TRBV3-1 and TRBJ1-1; TRBD1 might be the D (5 bases). V was cut by 3 bases and J by 4 bases, with 12 bases left in between. The V gene's germline CDR1 is LGHDT and CDR2 YNNKEL (reference sequence). The CDR3 covers 14 residues. CDR3 nucleotide sequence: TGTGCCAGCAGCCAGGGGCCGGGGGGCACTGAAGCTTTCTGT. Protein: CASSQGPGGTEAFC.

The genes are TRBV4-3 and TRBJ1-4; no definite D call. The germline CDR1 and CDR2 sequences are LGHNA and YSLEER. The CDR3 is made up of 16 amino acids. V lost 0 bases to trimming and J lost 4 bases, with 12 bases between them. CDR3 protein: CASSQDWSADNEKLFF. The DNA of the CDR3 is TGCGCCAGCAGCCAAGATTGGTCGGCAGATAATGAAAAACTGTTTTTT.

Details on this clonotype: A single base separates this from a much larger clone, so it may be a read error. The chain recombines TRBV5-6 with TRBJ2-1; 10 bases align to TRBD2. The length of the CDR3 is 15 residues. Per the germline V gene, CDR1 is SGHDT and CDR2 is YYEEEE. CDR3 bases: TGTGCCAGGAGCTTTGGACTAGCGGAGAGGTACGAGCAGTTCTTC. Residues: CARSFGLAERYEQFF. The full variable domain, completed using reference TRBV5-6 and TRBJ2-1, is DAGVTQSPTHLIKTRGQQVTLRCSPKSGHDTVSWYQQALGQGPQFIFQYYEEEERQRGNFPDRFSGHQFPNYSSELNVNALLLGDSALYLCARSFGLAERYEQFFGPGTRLTVL.

This clonotype was found a few times. This chain links TRBV5-6 with TRBJ2-2; a weak D match, TRBD1 (5 bases). CDR3 size: 15 residues. Germline lookup yields CDR1 SGHDT and CDR2 YYEEEE. Between the trimmed V and J ends, which lost 4 bases and 0 bases, there was a span of 10 bases. The CDR3 coding sequence is TGTGCCAGCAGCCTTCAGGGAACGAACACCGGGGAGCTGTTTTTT. Translation gives CASSLQGTNTGELFF.

This clonotype was counted only a few times. The chain links TRBV20-1 to TRBJ2-6; D unresolved. Germline lookup yields CDR1 DFQATT and CDR2 SNEGSKA (reference sequence). The V gene lost 0 bases and the J gene lost 4 bases, with 10 bases spanning the gap. This CDR3 has 15 amino acids. The CDR3, as DNA: TGCAGTGCTAGAGAGGCCGTCAACGGGGCCAACGTCCTGACTTTC. Amino acids: CSAREAVNGANVLTF.

This clonotype was counted many times. The rearrangement uses TRBV5-1 and TRBJ2-1; 9 nucleotides line up with TRBD2. The V gene end was trimmed by 4 bases and the J gene end by 8 bases; junction bases not matched to a gene: 10. The CDR3 extends over 15 amino acids. Germline CDR1 reads SGHRS; CDR2 reads YFSETQ. CDR3 region: CASSPGPSGADEQFF. The DNA of the CDR3 is TGCGCCAGCAGCCCGGGTCCTAGCGGGGCCGATGAGCAGTTCTTC.

This clonotype was picked up many times. Written as DNA, the CDR3 is TGTGCCACCAGCAGAGATGCGACGGGGCGCACCGGGGAGCTGTTTTTT. The encoded protein is CATSRDATGRTGELFF. V gene TRBV15 combines with J gene TRBJ2-2; TRBD1 or TRBD2 may be the D gene (5 bases each). V was cut by 0 bases and J by 4 bases, with 12 bases left in between. The CDR3 covers 16 residues. Per germline, CDR1 LNHNV and CDR2 YYDKDF (reference sequence).

V is TRBV29-1 and J is TRBJ1-1; D might be TRBD1 (5 bases). Per the germline V gene, CDR1 is SQVTM and CDR2 is ANQGSEA. This CDR3 has 15 amino acids. The V end lost 5 bases, the J end lost 0 bases, and 16 bases lay between the germline ends. This CDR3 reads CSVSSGWGMNTEAFF. In DNA form, the CDR3 reads TGCAGCGTTTCGTCTGGCTGGGGGATGAACACTGAAGCTTTCTTT.

The chain uses TRBV5-1 and TRBJ2-4, with TRBD2 identical over 7 bases. The CDR3 extends over 15 amino acids. Trimming at V came to 4 bases and at J to 2 bases, leaving 6 bases not matched to a gene. Germline loops: CDR1 SGHRS, CDR2 YFSETQ. CDR3 in DNA: TGCGCCAGCAGCCCCGGGGGGTCAACCAAAAACATTCAGTACTTC. It yields the protein CASSPGGSTKNIQYF. Supplemented by reference TRBV5-1 and TRBJ2-4, the full variable domain reads KAGVTQTPRYLIKTRGQQVTLSCSPISGHRSVSWYQQTPGQGLQFLFEYFSETQRNKGNFPGRFSGRQFSNSRSEMNVSTLELGDSALYLCASSPGGSTKNIQYFGAGTRLSVL.

The sample holds a few counts of this clonotype. The V call is TRBV7-2, the J call TRBJ1-5; no firm D call. CDR1 is SGHTA and CDR2 is FQGNSA in the germline V gene. V dropped 1 base and J dropped 7 bases, with 11 bases sitting between them. The CDR3 is made up of 14 amino acids. CDR3 sequence reads: CASSLDTASQPQHF. The CDR3 region has the DNA TGTGCCAGCAGCTTAGATACGGCCTCCCAGCCCCAGCATTTT.

The chain's CDR3 is CASELAGKETQYF. The CDR3 DNA is TGTGCCAGCGAGTTAGCGGGGAAAGAGACCCAGTACTTC. The genes are TRBV2 and TRBJ2-5; TRBD2 aligns across 8 bases. Germline assignment: CDR1 SNHLY and CDR2 FYNNEI. The CDR3 runs to 13 residues. With 8 bases clipped from V and 3 bases from J, the junction kept 5 bases outside the gene matches.

This chain connects TRBV3-1 to TRBJ2-7; 9 nucleotides align to TRBD1. Trimming at V came to 4 bases and at J to 3 bases, leaving 7 bases not matched to a gene. The germline V gene encodes CDR1 LGHDT and CDR2 YNNKEL (reference sequence). The CDR3 is made up of 15 amino acids. This chain's CDR3 is CASSPQTGGFYEQYF. In DNA, the CDR3 is TGTGCCAGCAGCCCTCAGACAGGGGGTTTCTACGAGCAGTACTTC.

The chain carries TRBV5-1 and TRBJ2-5, with 10 nucleotides matching TRBD2. V was clipped by 0 bases and J by 3 bases; unmatched bases: 5. Germline V gives CDR1 SGHRS, CDR2 YFSETQ. The CDR3 contains 16 residues. CDR3 residues: CASSLGTSGKEETQYF. In DNA form, the CDR3 reads TGCGCCAGCAGCTTGGGCACTAGCGGGAAGGAAGAGACCCAGTACTTC.

This sequence joins TRBV5-1 and TRBJ2-2; unclear D gene. CDR1 and CDR2 from the germline V gene are SGHRS and YFSETQ. The V gene lost 7 bases and the J gene lost 6 bases, with 16 bases spanning the gap. The CDR3 totals 14 residues. This chain's CDR3 is CASLTEDGSGELFF. The CDR3 DNA reads as TGCGCCAGCTTAACAGAAGACGGGTCCGGGGAGCTGTTTTTT.

The chain carries TRBV29-1 and TRBJ2-3; D is uncertain. CDR1 and CDR2 (germline): SQVTM, ANQGSEA. The V gene lost 7 bases and the J gene lost 0 bases, with 14 bases spanning the gap. There are 14 residues in the CDR3. The CDR3 DNA sequence: TGCAGCGCCCTATCACGAGACAGCACAGATACGCAGTATTTT. It is translated as CSALSRDSTDTQYF.

This chain connects TRBV29-1 to TRBJ1-1; possibly TRBD1 for D (5 bases). The CDR3 contains 12 residues. V lost 6 bases and J lost 3, with 11 bases in between. The germline V gene has CDR1 SQVTM and CDR2 ANQGSEA. The DNA of the CDR3 is TGCAGCGTCCTGACAGTTTACACTGAAGCTTTCTTT. It codes for CSVLTVYTEAFF. Using reference TRBV29-1 and TRBJ1-1 for the parts outside the CDR3, the full variable domain is SAVISQKPSRDICQRGTSLTIQCQVDSQVTMMFWYRQQPGQSLTLIATANQGSEATYESGFVIDKFPISRPNLTFSTLTVSNMSPEDSSIYLCSVLTVYTEAFFGQGTRLTVV.

This clonotype has only a few counts. This sequence joins TRBV7-3 and TRBJ2-1; 7 bases align to TRBD1. This CDR3 has 15 residues. Germline assignment: CDR1 SGHTA and CDR2 FQGTGA. Unmatched junction bases numbered 8, after V lost 2 bases and J lost 7 bases. The CDR3 loop is CASSLSGQTFNEQFF. The CDR3 DNA follows: TGTGCCAGCAGCTTATCGGGACAGACTTTTAATGAGCAGTTCTTC.